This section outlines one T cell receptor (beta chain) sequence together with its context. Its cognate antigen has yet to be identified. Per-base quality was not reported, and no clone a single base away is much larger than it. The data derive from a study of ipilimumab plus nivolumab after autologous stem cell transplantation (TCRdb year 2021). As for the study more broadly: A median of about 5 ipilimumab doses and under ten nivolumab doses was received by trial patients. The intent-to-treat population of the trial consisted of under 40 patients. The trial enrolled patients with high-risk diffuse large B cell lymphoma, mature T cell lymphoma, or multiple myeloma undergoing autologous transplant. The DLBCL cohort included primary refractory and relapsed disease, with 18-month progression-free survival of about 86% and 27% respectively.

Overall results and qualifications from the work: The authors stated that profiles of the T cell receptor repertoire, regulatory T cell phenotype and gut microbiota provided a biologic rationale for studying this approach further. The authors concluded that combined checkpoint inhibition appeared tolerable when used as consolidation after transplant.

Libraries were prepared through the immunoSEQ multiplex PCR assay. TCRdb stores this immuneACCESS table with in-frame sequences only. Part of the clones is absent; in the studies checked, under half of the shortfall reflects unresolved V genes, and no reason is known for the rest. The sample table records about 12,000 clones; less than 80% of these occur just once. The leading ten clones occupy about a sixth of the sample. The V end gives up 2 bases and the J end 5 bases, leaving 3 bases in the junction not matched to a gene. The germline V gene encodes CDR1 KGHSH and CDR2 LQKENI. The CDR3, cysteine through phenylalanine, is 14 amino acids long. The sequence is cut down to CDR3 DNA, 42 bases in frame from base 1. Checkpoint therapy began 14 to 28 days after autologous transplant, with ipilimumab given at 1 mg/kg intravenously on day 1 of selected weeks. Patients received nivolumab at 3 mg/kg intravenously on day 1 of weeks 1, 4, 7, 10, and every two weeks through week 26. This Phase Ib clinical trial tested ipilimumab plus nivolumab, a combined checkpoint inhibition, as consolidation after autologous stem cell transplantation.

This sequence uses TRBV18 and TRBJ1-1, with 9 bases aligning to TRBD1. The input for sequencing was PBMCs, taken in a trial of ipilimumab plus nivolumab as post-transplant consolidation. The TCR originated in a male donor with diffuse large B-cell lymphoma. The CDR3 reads CASSPDRGATEAFF. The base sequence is TGTGCCAGCTCACCAGACAGGGGGGCGACTGAAGCTTTCTTT. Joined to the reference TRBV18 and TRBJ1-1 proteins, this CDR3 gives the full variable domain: NAGVMQNPRHLVRRRGQEARLRCSPMKGHSHVYWYRQLPEEGLKFMVYLQKENIIDESGMPKERFSAEFPKEGPSILRIQQVVRGDSAAYFCASSPDRGATEAFFGQGTRLTVV.